The 26 T cell receptor beta chains in this list originate from one sample, sequenced in a study of blood T cell repertoires in COVID-19. Only in-frame clones appear in the TCRdb table, and some are missing; sequencing was by immunoSEQ multiplex PCR. The sample contains around 23,000 clones, around three quarters of which appear only once. The sequencing input was peripheral blood. The source is a woman older than 75 with acute or convalescent COVID-19.

The chain couples TRBV4-1 to TRBJ1-1; 9 bases match TRBD1. J was trimmed by 4 bases and V by 2 bases; bases with no gene match: 5. This CDR3 comprises 15 residues. The germline V gene encodes CDR1 MGHRA and CDR2 YSYEKL. The CDR3 coding sequence is TGCGCCAGCAGCCAACAACAGGGGGCGGTCACTGAAGCTTTCTTT. It yields the protein CASSQQQGAVTEAFF.

This clone came up a few times. The chain employs TRBV3-1 (or the pseudogene TRBV3-2) and TRBJ1-5; the match to TRBD1 covers 8 bases. This CDR3 is 17 amino acids long. V lost 3 bases and J lost 2; bases outside the gene matches: 9. Germline loops: CDR1 LGHDT, CDR2 YNNKEL (reference sequence). The DNA of the CDR3 is TGTGCCAGCAGCCACGCGACAGGGGAGGTGGGCAATCAGCCCCAGCATTTT. Translation gives CASSHATGEVGNQPQHF.

This chain links TRBV7-2 with TRBJ2-1, with TRBD2 matching 7 bases. The CDR3 runs 15 residues. V dropped 1 base and J dropped 5; count of bases not matched to a gene: 5. Looked up from germline, CDR1 is SGHTA and CDR2 is FQGNSA. CDR3 amino acids: CASSLDWRGNNEQFF. The CDR3 nucleotides are TGTGCCAGCAGCTTAGATTGGCGGGGGAACAATGAGCAGTTCTTC.

The CDR3 DNA reads TGTGCCAGCAGTTTTTCGGGTCGGTTTAATCAGCCCCAGCATTTT. Its translation: CASSFSGRFNQPQHF. The chain employs TRBV28 and TRBJ1-5; no reliable D call. The germline V gene encodes CDR1 MDHEN and CDR2 SYDVKM. Trimming took 3 bases from V and 4 from J, leaving 13 bases between them. This CDR3 is built from 15 residues.

A word on this clone: This could be a read error, since a much larger clone is one nucleotide away. The gene calls are TRBV2 and TRBJ1-1; TRBD1 might be the D (6 bases). This CDR3 spans 13 amino acids. Germline V CDR1 and CDR2: SNHLY, FYNNEI. With 6 bases removed from V and 1 base from J, the gap between germline ends came to 9 bases. CDR3 DNA: TGTGCCAGCAGCCTGGACAGGAACACTGAAGCTTTCTTT. Residues: CASSLDRNTEAFF.

This sequence joins TRBV9 and TRBJ2-1; 9 bases line up with TRBD2. Looked up from germline, CDR1 is SGDLS and CDR2 is YYNGEE. V was pared by 5 bases and J by 2 bases, with 8 bases of the junction left unmatched. This CDR3 contains 16 residues. In nucleotides, the CDR3 is TGTGCCAGCAGTCCGGGCGGGGGGGCCCCCTACAATGAGCAGTTCTTC. Translating it yields CASSPGGGAPYNEQFF.

There are a few counts of this clone. The DNA of the CDR3 is TGTGCCAGCAGCTTACTCGTTGGCTACACCTTC. This encodes CASSLLVGYTF. The V call is TRBV7-8, the J call TRBJ1-2; no clear D gene. The CDR3 covers 11 residues. Trimming removed 2 bases from V and 7 bases from J, with 5 bases in between. Germline assignment: CDR1 SGHVS and CDR2 FQNEAQ. The entire variable domain, with the rest obtained from reference TRBV7-8 and TRBJ1-2, is as follows: GAGVSQSPRYKVAKRGQDVALRCDPISGHVSLFWYQQALGQGPEFLTYFQNEAQLDKSGLPSDRFFAERPEGSVSTLKIQRTQQEDSAVYLCASSLLVGYTFGSGTRLTVV.

The V gene is TRBV3-1 (or the pseudogene TRBV3-2), the J gene TRBJ1-1; no reliable D call. Germline CDR1 is LGHDT and CDR2 is YNNKEL (reference sequence). V was cut by 1 base and J by 3 bases, with 6 bases left in between. CDR3 length: 13 residues. The CDR3 DNA reads as TGTGCCAGCAGCCAAGGCCGGGACACTGAAGCTTTCTTT. This translates into CASSQGRDTEAFF.

The sample holds one count of this clone. V usage is TRBV11-3 and J usage is TRBJ2-2; 8 positions match TRBD2. CDR3 length: 15 residues. CDR1 and CDR2 from the germline V gene are SGHNT and YENEEA. V lost 5 bases and J lost 5; bases outside the gene matches: 7. CDR3: CASSAAGAGTGELFF. The DNA for the CDR3 is TGTGCCAGCAGCGCAGCGGGAGCGGGTACCGGGGAGCTGTTTTTT. Using reference TRBV11-3 and TRBJ2-2 for the parts outside the CDR3, the full variable domain is EAGVVQSPRYKIIEKKQPVAFWCNPISGHNTLYWYLQNLGQGPELLIRYENEEAVDDSQLPKDRFSAERLKGVDSTLKIQPAELGDSAVYLCASSAAGAGTGELFFGEGSRLTVL.

The chain carries TRBV9 and TRBJ1-6; 9 bases align to TRBD1. The CDR3 spans 14 residues. V lost 6 bases to trimming and J lost 7 bases; unmatched junction nucleotides: 5. Germline CDR1 SGDLS, CDR2 YYNGEE. The CDR3 here is CASTTTGGNSPLHF. In nucleotides, the CDR3 is TGTGCCAGCACGACGACAGGGGGAAATTCACCCCTCCACTTT.

The chain recombines TRBV30 with TRBJ2-7; 7 bases align to TRBD1. The V gene end was trimmed by 6 bases and the J gene end by 4 bases; junction bases not matched to a gene: 12. This CDR3 has 14 amino acids. From germline, CDR1 is GTSNPN and CDR2 SVGIG (reference sequence). CDR3 region: CACPKQTGFYEQYF. Written as DNA, the CDR3 is TGTGCCTGCCCTAAGCAGACAGGGTTTTACGAGCAGTACTTC.

The gene calls are TRBV2 and TRBJ2-1, with D possibly being TRBD2 (6 bases). This CDR3 has 15 residues. The V end was cut by 0 bases, the J end by 7 bases, with 13 bases between. CDR1 and CDR2 (germline): SNHLY, FYNNEI. DNA of the CDR3: TGTGCCAGCAGTGAAGCAAGGAGGGCGGGAAATGAGCAGTTCTTC. Translated, it gives CASSEARRAGNEQFF. The entire variable domain, with the rest obtained from reference TRBV2 and TRBJ2-1, is as follows: EPEVTQTPSHQVTQMGQEVILRCVPISNHLYFYWYRQILGQKVEFLVSFYNNEISEKSEIFDDQFSVERPDGSNFTLKIRSTKLEDSAMYFCASSEARRAGNEQFFGPGTRLTVL.

This rearrangement joins TRBV5-4 to TRBJ1-6; D is perhaps TRBD1 (5 bases). CDR1 and CDR2 from the germline V gene are SGHNT and YYREEE (reference sequence). This CDR3 has 15 residues. Deletions cut 4 bases from V and 10 bases from J, with 18 bases between. The CDR3 DNA reads TGTGCCAGCAGCCCGTCCCAGGGTTCTAACTCACCCCTCCACTTT. Its protein product is CASSPSQGSNSPLHF.

The chain recombines TRBV3-1 (or the pseudogene TRBV3-2) with TRBJ1-2; 8 nucleotides agree with TRBD1. V trimming: 1 base; J trimming: 4 bases; junction bases outside the gene matches: 5. The CDR3 totals 15 residues. Germline V lookup: CDR1 LGHDT, CDR2 YNNKEL (reference sequence). CDR3 sequence reads: CASSQGTGFAYGYTF. CDR3 nucleotides: TGTGCCAGCAGCCAAGGGACAGGGTTTGCCTATGGCTACACCTTC.

This clone was counted a single time. V usage is TRBV10-3 and J usage is TRBJ2-7; 9 nucleotides match TRBD2. Germline V gene lookup returns CDR1 ENHRY and CDR2 SYGVKD. CDR3 size: 12 residues. The ends lost 5 bases at V and 5 bases at J; junction bases unmatched: 1. The CDR3 spells CAISSSGNEQYF. CDR3 in DNA: TGTGCCATCAGTTCTAGCGGGAACGAGCAGTACTTC.

This clone was picked up one time. The J gene is TRBJ2-7, the V gene TRBV21-1; the table's D call of TRBD1 was not tested on the DNA. TRBV21-1 is reported as a pseudogene. CDR3 length equals 15 residues. CDR3 nucleotide sequence: TGTGCCAGCAGCAAAAGGCGGGACAGGGGAAACGAGCAGTACTTC. This sequence encodes CASSKRRDRGNEQYF.

J is TRBJ1-1 and V is TRBV2; D perhaps matches TRBD1 (5 bases). CDR3 size: 14 residues. The germline gives CDR1 SNHLY, CDR2 FYNNEI. V gave up 7 bases and J gave up 7 bases, with 19 bases separating them. The CDR3 is CASTPRGGENEAFF. CDR3 bases: TGTGCCAGCACCCCACGGGGGGGAGAGAATGAAGCTTTCTTT. Variable domain in full (rest from reference TRBV2 and TRBJ1-1): EPEVTQTPSHQVTQMGQEVILRCVPISNHLYFYWYRQILGQKVEFLVSFYNNEISEKSEIFDDQFSVERPDGSNFTLKIRSTKLEDSAMYFCASTPRGGENEAFFGQGTRLTVV.

The chain combines TRBV11-2 with TRBJ2-2; D perhaps matches TRBD2 (5 bases). This CDR3 is 16 amino acids long. CDR1 SGHAT and CDR2 FQNNGV come from the germline V gene. V was shortened by 1 base and J by 4 bases, with 13 bases between the two germline ends. CDR3 amino acids: CASSLVSSAGTGELFF. In DNA form, the CDR3 reads TGTGCCAGCAGCTTAGTTTCCAGCGCGGGCACCGGGGAGCTGTTTTTT.

The chain recombines TRBV7-9 with TRBJ2-7, with unresolved D. The germline gives CDR1 SEHNR, CDR2 FQNEAQ (reference sequence). Trimming removed 0 bases from V and 6 bases from J, with 9 bases in between. CDR3 size: 13 residues. The CDR3 DNA reads as TGTGCCAGCAGCTTAGCTGTAGCCAGCGAGCAGTACTTC. Protein: CASSLAVASEQYF.

This clone was seen only once. The chain combines TRBV18 with TRBJ2-7; D is perhaps TRBD2 (5 bases). This CDR3 region has 15 residues. Trimming removed 3 bases from V and 3 bases from J, with 15 bases in between. In germline, CDR1 is KGHSH, CDR2 LQKENI. This CDR3 reads CASSPALAKLYEQYF. The CDR3 DNA is TGTGCCAGCTCACCGGCGCTAGCTAAACTCTACGAGCAGTACTTC.

The chain recombines TRBV7-8 with TRBJ2-7, with D possibly being TRBD1 (6 bases). CDR1 is SGHVS and CDR2 is FQNEAQ in the germline V gene. The CDR3 covers 15 residues. Between the trimmed V and J ends, which lost 7 bases and 2 bases, there was a span of 18 bases. The CDR3 sequence: CASIPTGWGPYEQYF. CDR3 nucleotide sequence: TGTGCCAGCATACCCACAGGGTGGGGCCCCTACGAGCAGTACTTC.

This clone has more than one count but fewer than ten. The chain links TRBV2 to TRBJ2-5; a weak D match, TRBD1 (6 bases). The germline V and J ends were trimmed by 5 bases and 6 bases, with 16 bases remaining between them. CDR1 and CDR2 from the germline V gene are SNHLY and FYNNEI. The CDR3 runs to 14 residues. CDR3 coding DNA: TGTGCCAGCAGTCCCGGACAGAGTCAAAAGACCCAGTACTTC. Translated, it gives CASSPGQSQKTQYF.

The gene calls are TRBV6-5 and TRBJ1-1; D not resolved. Germline assignment: CDR1 MNHEY and CDR2 SVGAGI. The CDR3 contains 14 residues. V lost 5 bases to trimming and J lost 2 bases, with 12 bases between them. The CDR3 here is CASSNLLGNTEAFF. The CDR3 region has the DNA TGTGCCAGCAGTAACCTCCTCGGTAACACTGAAGCTTTCTTT.

The table lists this clone with a few counts. The genes are TRBV5-6 and TRBJ1-6; no firm D call. Germline V gene lookup returns CDR1 SGHDT and CDR2 YYEEEE. This CDR3 has 18 amino acids. V was clipped by 4 bases and J by 5 bases, with 22 bases between them. CDR3 protein: CASSPFGEERRDNSPLHF. In DNA, the CDR3 is TGTGCCAGCAGCCCCTTTGGGGAGGAGAGGAGGGATAATTCACCCCTCCACTTT.

A single count supports this clone. CDR3 nucleotide sequence: TGTGCCAGCAGTTTATCCGGACAGAGAGCCTACGAGCAGTACTTC. Residues: CASSLSGQRAYEQYF. The rearrangement joins TRBV28 to TRBJ2-7, with a possible D match to TRBD1 (6 bases). Germline V gives CDR1 MDHEN, CDR2 SYDVKM. This CDR3 is 15 amino acids long. V was shortened by 1 base and J by 2 bases, with 12 bases between the two germline ends.

The DNA of the CDR3 is TGTGCCAGCAGCCGCGCGGTTGGCGCGTCCTACGAGCAGTACTTC. It translates to CASSRAVGASYEQYF. The chain recombines TRBV5-4 with TRBJ2-7, with D unresolved. Germline lookup yields CDR1 SGHNT and CDR2 YYREEE (reference sequence). V was cut by 4 bases and J by 1 base, with 15 bases left in between. The CDR3 length is 15 residues.